This T cell receptor beta chain originates from a study of Ad26.COV2.S vaccination and SARS-CoV-2 variants. The assay was immunoSEQ multiplex PCR, and TCRdb's table has in-frame clones only and misses some. This sample has about 240,000 clones, with approximately 88% found just once. Germline V gives CDR1 SGDLS, CDR2 YYNGEE. The CDR3 has 13 amino acids. Trimming left V 0 bases short and J 6 bases short, with 6 bases between. Treatment defined: some 20 received Ad26.COV2.S at low or high dose, single or two shots; 5 received placebo; per-sample allocation not given. Day 63 after the first injection of vaccine or placebo was the sampling time.

The chain has TRBV9 and TRBJ2-2, with D perhaps TRBD2 (5 bases). This TCR came from a person aged 18-65 years who received the Ad26.COV2.S COVID-19 vaccine or a placebo. The sample in question was peripheral blood, obtained in a trial of Ad26.COV2.S vaccine versus placebo. DNA of the CDR3: TGTGCCAGCAGCGTAGTGGAGGCCGGGGAGCTGTTTTTT. It is translated as CASSVVEAGELFF.